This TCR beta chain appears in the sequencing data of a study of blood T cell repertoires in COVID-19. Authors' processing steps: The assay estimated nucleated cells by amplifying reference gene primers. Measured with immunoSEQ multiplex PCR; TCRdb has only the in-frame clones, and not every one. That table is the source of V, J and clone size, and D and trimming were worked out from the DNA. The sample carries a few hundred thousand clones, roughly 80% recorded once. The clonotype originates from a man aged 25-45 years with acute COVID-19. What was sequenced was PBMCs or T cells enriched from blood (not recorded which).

The CDR3 DNA sequence: TGTGCCAGCAGCCAAGAGCGGACTAAGTTTCAGTTCTTC. It codes for CASSQERTKFQFF. The chain combines TRBV4-2 with TRBJ2-1, with a weak D call TRBD2 (6 bases). The CDR3 totals 13 residues. Germline V lookup: CDR1 LGHNA, CDR2 YNFKEQ. V was cut by 0 bases and J by 13 bases, with 13 bases left in between.